The rows below give T cell receptor beta chains drawn from one sample of a study of type 1 regulatory T cells. These receptors are not linked to any known antigen. Using its own MiXCR run on the reads, TCRdb lists one record per CDR3 protein. The sample records over 55,000 distinct CDR3 sequences, around 49% being singletons. The sample taken for sequencing was cultured non-Tr1 T cells, either the whole culture or a sorted T cell fraction (not recorded which). These receptors all stem from a human donor in good health. Each CDR3 is given with its conserved first and last residue. D genes are given only for firm matches. Some rows mark clone size as missing; the rest say once, few, many or name a class of expanded clone.

D gene,CDR3 length,J gene,clone size,V gene,CDR3 protein,CDR3 DNA
TRBD1,15,TRBJ2-4,-,TRBV10-3,CAIGGTGETKNIQYF,TGTGCCATCGGGGGGACAGGGGAAACCAAAAACATTCAGTACTTC
TRBD1,14,TRBJ1-1,-,TRBV5-1,CASSIGQGWTEAFF,TGCGCCAGCAGCATAGGACAGGGCTGGACTGAAGCTTTCTTT
TRBD1,14,TRBJ1-5,once,TRBV12-3/TRBV12-4,CASSKDRGEQPQHF,TGTGCCAGCAGCAAAGACAGGGGAGAACAGCCCCAGCATTTT
-,14,TRBJ2-3,few,TRBV5-1,CASRRGVWTDTQYF,TGCGCCAGCAGGCGGGGCGTTTGGACAGATACGCAGTATTTT
-,14,TRBJ2-6,few,TRBV2,CASRSGPGANVLTF,TGTGCCAGCAGAAGCGGACCGGGAGCCAACGTCCTGACTTTC
TRBD2,14,TRBJ2-3,-,TRBV12-3/TRBV12-4,CASSRPTSSDTQYF,TGTGCCAGCAGTAGGCCGACTAGCTCAGATACGCAGTATTTT
TRBD1,15,TRBJ1-5,few,TRBV20-1,CSATHGTASNQPQHF,TGCAGTGCTACACATGGGACAGCCAGCAATCAGCCCCAGCATTTT
-,16,TRBJ2-5,few,TRBV15,CATSREGVRSQGTQYF,TGTGCCACCAGCAGAGAGGGGGTCCGGTCCCAGGGGACCCAGTACTTC
-,15,TRBJ1-5,-,TRBV29-1,CSLPQEAHMAGPQHF,TGCAGCCTCCCTCAGGAGGCTCACATGGCGGGGCCCCAGCATTTT
-,17,TRBJ2-2,medium-sized,TRBV7-9,CASSLVSLRIGTGELFF,TGTGCCAGCAGCTTAGTTAGCCTACGGATTGGCACCGGGGAGCTGTTTTTT
TRBD1,15,TRBJ1-4,-,TRBV12-3/TRBV12-4,CASRAGQRLFEKLFF,TGTGCCAGCAGGGCGGGACAGCGTCTTTTCGAAAAACTGTTTTTT
-,12,TRBJ2-5,many,TRBV12-3/TRBV12-4,CASSPRQETQYF,TGTGCCAGCTCCCCCCGCCAAGAGACCCAGTACTTC
-,15,TRBJ2-1,-,TRBV15,CATSRGWGADNEQFF,TGTGCCACCAGCAGAGGATGGGGGGCGGACAATGAGCAGTTCTTC
TRBD2,15,TRBJ2-7,-,TRBV5-4,CASSFLAGGSREQYF,TGTGCCAGCAGCTTTCTAGCGGGGGGAAGTAGGGAGCAGTACTTC
TRBD2,15,TRBJ2-2,few,TRBV20-1,CSGQRGDANTGELFF,TGCAGTGGGCAGCGGGGGGACGCGAACACCGGGGAGCTGTTTTTT
-,14,TRBJ2-1,-,TRBV6-6,CASSYPITYNEQFF,TGTGCCAGCAGTTACCCCATCACCTACAATGAGCAGTTCTTC
TRBD1,15,TRBJ2-3,-,TRBV6-6,CASSYVTGGTDTQYF,TGTGCCAGCAGTTACGTGACAGGGGGCACAGATACGCAGTATTTT
-,21,TRBJ1-1,few,TRBV12-3/TRBV12-4,CASSLVESWDGFGSVNTEAFF,TGTGCCAGCAGTTTAGTAGAGTCTTGGGACGGTTTTGGGTCGGTGAACACTGAAGCTTTCTTT
-,15,TRBJ1-6,-,TRBV6-1,CASIEGSSYNSPLHF,TGTGCCAGCATAGAGGGGAGCTCCTATAATTCACCCCTCCACTTT
-,15,TRBJ1-6,-,TRBV4-1,CASSQGGASGRDLHF,TGCGCCAGCAGCCAAGGGGGGGCCTCGGGACGGGACCTCCACTTT
-,15,TRBJ2-7,-,TRBV5-1,CASSLSGSTSDEQYF,TGCGCCAGCAGCTTGAGTGGAAGCACTTCGGACGAGCAGTACTTC
-,15,TRBJ2-4,-,TRBV4-2,CASSRAVESKNIQYF,TGTGCCAGCAGCCGAGCGGTGGAGTCCAAAAACATTCAGTACTTC
-,14,TRBJ1-5,few,TRBV7-2,CASSSRQGNQPQHF,TGTGCCAGCAGCTCCAGACAGGGCAATCAGCCCCAGCATTTT
-,13,TRBJ2-3,-,TRBV18,CASSPRLTDTQYF,TGTGCCAGCTCACCACGCCTCACAGATACGCAGTATTTT
TRBD2,16,TRBJ2-5,medium-sized,TRBV5-1,CASSYAAGVNQETQYF,TGCGCCAGCAGCTACGCAGCGGGGGTTAACCAAGAGACCCAGTACTTC
-,14,TRBJ1-1,-,TRBV29-1,CSVEVAGLNTEAFF,TGCAGCGTTGAAGTGGCAGGACTTAACACTGAAGCTTTCTTT
TRBD2,15,TRBJ2-2,-,TRBV12-3/TRBV12-4,CASSLGLALTGELFF,TGTGCCAGCAGTTTAGGACTAGCCCTCACCGGGGAGCTGTTTTTT
-,13,TRBJ1-5,once,TRBV2,CASSEEVYQPQHF,TGTGCCAGCAGCGAAGAAGTTTATCAGCCCCAGCATTTT